These 19 T cell receptor beta chains share one sample of origin, sequenced in a study of beta chain features in type 1 diabetes. What was sequenced were expressed TCRB transcripts, since all of the isolated RNA had been reverse transcribed. Only in-frame clones appear in the TCRdb table, and some are missing; sequencing was by immunoSEQ multiplex PCR. The data hold some 400,000 clones, with roughly 16% observed a single time. The sample taken for sequencing was naive CD4+ T cells from blood. These receptors all come from a young woman in good health.

This clone came up a few times. The rearrangement uses TRBV7-9 and TRBJ2-1; 8 nucleotides match TRBD1. The CDR3 loop spans 17 amino acids. Trimming cost V 5 bases and J 6 bases; bases outside gene matches: 15. Looked up from germline, CDR1 is SEHNR and CDR2 is FQNEAQ (reference sequence). The CDR3 DNA reads TGTGCCAGCAGCCCACCGGGCAGGGGGCGTAAGGTCAATGAGCAGTTCTTC. This translates into CASSPPGRGRKVNEQFF. The full variable domain, with the rest looked up from reference TRBV7-9 and TRBJ2-1, is DTGVSQNPRHKITKRGQNVTFRCDPISEHNRLYWYRQTLGQGPEFLTYFQNEAQLEKSRLLSDRFSAERPKGSFSTLEIQRTEQGDSAMYLCASSPPGRGRKVNEQFFGPGTRLTVL.

The chain combines TRBV5-4 with TRBJ2-7, with a possible D match to TRBD1 (5 bases). There are 15 residues in the CDR3. Trimming took 0 bases from V and 1 from J, leaving 11 bases between them. CDR1 and CDR2 from the germline V gene are SGHNT and YYREEE (reference sequence). DNA for the CDR3: TGTGCCAGCAGCTTGGGAACAGGAGTATCCTACGAGCAGTACTTC. Translation gives CASSLGTGVSYEQYF.

This clone was observed a handful of times. V gene TRBV4-2 combines with J gene TRBJ2-1; TRBD1 aligns across 8 bases. The CDR3 totals 15 residues. The germline V gene encodes CDR1 LGHNA and CDR2 YNFKEQ. J was trimmed by 7 bases and V by 1 base; bases with no gene match: 6. CDR3 nucleotides: TGTGCCAGCAGCCAAGCAGGGGGCAAAGGGAATGAGCAGTTCTTC. It is translated as CASSQAGGKGNEQFF.

This clone was picked up a small number of times. This sequence joins TRBV2 and TRBJ2-5; 8 bases are a match to TRBD2. V was pared by 4 bases and J by 2 bases, with 12 bases of the junction left unmatched. The CDR3 totals 17 residues. Germline CDR1 and CDR2: SNHLY and FYNNEI. The CDR3 here is CASSVPGLVGNQETQYF. Written as DNA, the CDR3 is TGTGCCAGCAGTGTCCCGGGACTAGTAGGTAATCAAGAGACCCAGTACTTC.

This chain uses TRBV29-1 with TRBJ2-7; possible D gene TRBD1, 6 bases. The CDR3 totals 14 residues. V lost 1 base and J 6 bases, leaving 16 bases between the germline ends. Germline V gives CDR1 SQVTM, CDR2 ANQGSEA. The CDR3 coding sequence is TGCAGCGTTGAAGGGTGGGCAGGGGCAAGCGAGCAGTACTTC. It translates to CSVEGWAGASEQYF.

This chain connects TRBV6-6 to TRBJ1-2, with D uncertain. The CDR3 covers 10 residues. CDR1 and CDR2 (germline): MNHNY, SVGAGI (reference sequence). Trimming removed 8 bases at V and 3 bases at J, with 4 bases between. The CDR3 loop is CASGHYGYTF. CDR3 in DNA: TGTGCCAGCGGCCACTATGGCTACACCTTC.

This clone has more than one count but fewer than ten. This chain uses TRBV6-5 with TRBJ1-2; tentatively, D is TRBD1 (5 bases). CDR3 length: 14 amino acids. Trimming shortened V by 2 bases and J by 7 bases, and 14 bases separated the two germline ends. CDR1 is MNHEY, CDR2 SVGAGI, per germline. The CDR3 reads CASSYNQGSAGYTF. The DNA for the CDR3 is TGTGCCAGCAGTTACAACCAGGGTTCGGCTGGCTACACCTTC.

The chain is built from TRBV30 and TRBJ2-1; 10 bases are shared with TRBD2. Germline assignment: CDR1 GTSNPN and CDR2 SVGIG (reference sequence). This CDR3 spans 15 amino acids. J lost 1 base, V lost 2 bases, and 2 bases had no gene match. In DNA, the CDR3 is TGTGCCTGGAGTCTAGCGGGAGTATCCTACAATGAGCAGTTCTTC. The encoded protein is CAWSLAGVSYNEQFF.

This chain links TRBV2 with TRBJ2-3, with 8 bases that match TRBD2. The CDR3 consists of 16 residues. Germline CDR1 is SNHLY and CDR2 is FYNNEI. V trimming: 6 bases; J trimming: 5 bases; junction bases outside the gene matches: 13. CDR3 loop: CASRGRQAGGQDTQYF. CDR3 nucleotides: TGTGCCAGCAGGGGGCGGCAGGCGGGAGGACAAGATACGCAGTATTTT.

This clone was detected only a few times. The chain recombines TRBV10-3 with TRBJ2-1, with TRBD1 identical over 8 bases. CDR3 length: 15 amino acids. The V segment lost 0 bases and the J segment 8 bases; nucleotides outside the gene matches: 6. Germline CDR1 and CDR2: ENHRY and SYGVKD. The CDR3 is CAISESIDRGHEQFF. CDR3 DNA: TGTGCCATCAGTGAGTCGATTGACAGGGGCCATGAGCAGTTCTTC.

This clone occurred a few times. The V and J genes are TRBV7-2 and TRBJ2-2; 8 nucleotides agree with TRBD2. With 5 bases clipped from V and 0 bases from J, the junction kept 5 bases outside the gene matches. Germline CDR1 SGHTA, CDR2 FQGNSA. The CDR3 loop spans 16 amino acids. The CDR3: CASSSYSGANTGELFF. In nucleotides, the CDR3 is TGTGCCAGCAGCAGTTATAGCGGGGCGAACACCGGGGAGCTGTTTTTT. Drawing the rest from reference TRBV7-2 and TRBJ2-2, the complete variable domain is GAGVSQSPSNKVTEKGKDVELRCDPISGHTALYWYRQSLGQGLEFLIYFQGNSAPDKSGLPSDRFSAERTGGSVSTLTIQRTQQEDSAVYLCASSSYSGANTGELFFGEGSRLTVL.

The chain is built from TRBV4-2 and TRBJ1-5; D gene unclear. Germline values: CDR1 LGHNA, CDR2 YNFKEQ. The CDR3 has 18 residues. Trimming removed 6 bases from V and 0 bases from J, with 21 bases in between. The CDR3 coding sequence is TGTGCCAGCAGTCTAGTCCAAGTTTCGGATTATAGCAATCAGCCCCAGCATTTT. This gives the protein CASSLVQVSDYSNQPQHF.

The chain has TRBV4-2 and TRBJ1-1; D is undetermined. The CDR3 is made up of 15 amino acids. The germline V gene encodes CDR1 LGHNA and CDR2 YNFKEQ. Trimming removed 5 bases at V and 3 bases at J, with 16 bases between. CDR3 sequence (DNA): TGTGCCAGCAGCACTACCTTTCATTGGGACACTGAAGCTTTCTTT. Residues: CASSTTFHWDTEAFF.

There are a few counts of this clone. The V call is TRBV5-4, the J call TRBJ2-5; D is uncertain. With 4 bases removed from V and 2 bases from J, the gap between germline ends came to 12 bases. This CDR3 contains 14 residues. In germline, CDR1 is SGHNT, CDR2 YYREEE (reference sequence). CDR3: CASSPDSPQETQYF. The CDR3, as DNA: TGTGCCAGCAGCCCTGACTCTCCACAAGAGACCCAGTACTTC. Drawing the rest from reference TRBV5-4 and TRBJ2-5, the complete variable domain is ETGVTQSPTHLIKTRGQQVTLRCSSQSGHNTVSWYQQALGQGPQFIFQYYREEENGRGNFPPRFSGLQFPNYSSELNVNALELDDSALYLCASSPDSPQETQYFGPGTRLLVL.

A few counts support this clone. The chain has TRBV11-2 and TRBJ1-2, with a tentative D call TRBD1 (5 bases). The germline gives CDR1 SGHAT, CDR2 FQNNGV. V was cut by 2 bases and J by 4 bases, with 8 bases left in between. CDR3 length: 13 amino acids. DNA for the CDR3: TGTGCCAGCAGCTTAAGCCAGGGCTATGGCTACACCTTC. It specifies CASSLSQGYGYTF.

The gene calls are TRBV5-4 and TRBJ2-3, with 13 bases fitting TRBD2. CDR1 and CDR2 from the germline V gene are SGHNT and YYREEE (reference sequence). With 4 bases clipped from V and 4 bases from J, the junction kept 12 bases outside the gene matches. The CDR3 is made up of 18 amino acids. The CDR3 region has the DNA TGTGCCAGCAGCGTGGGGACTAGCGGGAAACAAAATTCAGATACGCAGTATTTT. Translating gives CASSVGTSGKQNSDTQYF.

The V call is TRBV6-5, the J call TRBJ2-1; 9 nucleotides agree with TRBD1. The germline gives CDR1 MNHEY, CDR2 SVGAGI. The V segment lost 4 bases and the J segment 5 bases; nucleotides outside the gene matches: 6. The CDR3 totals 15 residues. CDR3 loop: CASSSRDRVNNEQFF. For the CDR3, the DNA is TGTGCCAGCAGTTCCCGGGACAGGGTCAACAATGAGCAGTTCTTC.

In regard to this clone: The conserved closing phenylalanine or tryptophan is absent in this CDR3, likely reflecting a read error. No DNA is shown, since the ends of the CDR3 on it are uncertain; the CDR3 is the one TCRdb lists. The gene calls are TRBV5-6 and TRBJ2-4; TRBD1 is the table's D call and was not checked against the DNA. Germline V CDR1 and CDR2: SGHDT, YYEEEE. The CDR3 is 11 amino acids in total, end residues counted. The CDR3 loop is CASSLVTGTPA.

This clone was counted only a few times. V usage is TRBV5-1 and J usage is TRBJ2-7, with 11 bases lining up with TRBD2. The CDR3 extends over 17 amino acids. V was clipped by 7 bases and J by 4 bases; unmatched bases: 16. Per germline, CDR1 SGHRS and CDR2 YFSETQ. The CDR3 here is CASRAFSGRASLYEQYF. The CDR3 DNA reads TGCGCCAGCCGAGCCTTTAGCGGGAGGGCCTCATTGTACGAGCAGTACTTC.